Shown below are 28 T cell receptor beta chains from a single sample sequenced in a study of T cell responses to AZD1222 COVID-19 vaccine. The protocol was immunoSEQ multiplex PCR, while the TCRdb copy is restricted to in-frame clones and leaves out a portion. The sample yields about 70,000 clones, 84% seen once. The sample consisted of peripheral blood, taken on day 0 of AZD1222 vaccination. These receptors originate from an adult in good health.

The chain is built from TRBV5-1 and TRBJ2-7; TRBD2 agrees at 7 bases. The CDR3 is 15 amino acids. Germline CDR1 SGHRS, CDR2 YFSETQ. After removal of 2 bases from V and 2 bases from J, the junction contained 7 bases not matched to a gene. CDR3 in DNA: TGCGCCAGCAGCTTCCTAGCGGAAACACCCTACGAGCAGTACTTC. This sequence encodes CASSFLAETPYEQYF. Filled out from reference TRBV5-1 and TRBJ2-7, the complete variable domain reads KAGVTQTPRYLIKTRGQQVTLSCSPISGHRSVSWYQQTPGQGLQFLFEYFSETQRNKGNFPGRFSGRQFSNSRSEMNVSTLELGDSALYLCASSFLAETPYEQYFGPGTRLTVT.

CDR3 in DNA: TGTGCCAGCAGCCCATACCGGGACAGGTCCGTGACTGGCTACACCTTC. This gives the protein CASSPYRDRSVTGYTF. The chain is built from TRBV11-2 and TRBJ1-2, with 8 nucleotides matching TRBD1. This CDR3 has 16 amino acids. V was clipped by 5 bases and J by 7 bases; unmatched bases: 15. Germline lookup yields CDR1 SGHAT and CDR2 FQNNGV.

The rearrangement uses TRBV30 and TRBJ2-5; D gene ambiguous. With 0 bases removed from V and 1 base from J, the gap between germline ends came to 6 bases. Germline loops: CDR1 GTSNPN, CDR2 SVGIG (reference sequence). This CDR3 has 13 amino acids. DNA of the CDR3: TGTGCCTGGAGTGTAGACACCCAAGAGACCCAGTACTTC. It translates to CAWSVDTQETQYF.

The chain carries TRBV28 and TRBJ1-5; perhaps TRBD1 as D (5 bases). This CDR3 comprises 16 residues. Germline values: CDR1 MDHEN, CDR2 SYDVKM. V lost 4 bases and J lost 3, with 16 bases in between. This chain's CDR3 is CASSSQTEGSNQPQHF. The CDR3 DNA reads TGTGCCAGCAGTTCCCAGACAGAAGGGTCCAATCAGCCCCAGCATTTT.

The rearrangement links TRBV6-5 to TRBJ1-2; TRBD1 is a possible D gene (5 bases). This CDR3 region has 14 residues. V was trimmed by 6 bases and J by 9 bases, leaving 20 bases between them. The germline V gene has CDR1 MNHEY and CDR2 SVGAGI. CDR3 region: CASSLPGQGASYTF. As DNA, the CDR3 is TGTGCCAGCAGCCTCCCAGGACAAGGGGCAAGCTACACCTTC.

The chain has TRBV9 and TRBJ2-7; 9 nucleotides agree with TRBD1. Germline lookup yields CDR1 SGDLS and CDR2 YYNGEE. This CDR3 is built from 13 residues. The J segment lost 5 bases and the V segment lost 7 bases, leaving 7 bases of the junction unmatched. CDR3 coding DNA: TGTGCCAGCCACCCGACAGGGGGACACGAGCAGTACTTC. This translates into CASHPTGGHEQYF.

The chain employs TRBV19 and TRBJ1-2, with a tentative D call TRBD1 (5 bases). Germline V CDR1 and CDR2: LNHDA, SQIVND (reference sequence). The CDR3 contains 14 residues. The V and J ends lost 5 bases and 6 bases respectively, with 16 bases between them. CDR3 sequence: CASSSGSTVHGYTF. For the CDR3, the DNA is TGTGCCAGTAGTTCCGGGTCGACAGTCCATGGCTACACCTTC. Full variable domain (outside the CDR3, taken from reference TRBV19 and TRBJ1-2): DGGITQSPKYLFRKEGQNVTLSCEQNLNHDAMYWYRQDPGQGLRLIYYSQIVNDFQKGDIAEGYSVSREKKESFPLTVTSAQKNPTAFYLCASSSGSTVHGYTFGSGTRLTVV.

The chain carries TRBV6-5 and TRBJ2-1; 12 positions match TRBD2. CDR1 is MNHEY and CDR2 is SVGAGI in the germline V gene. This CDR3 spans 15 amino acids. The J segment lost 9 bases and the V segment lost 3 bases, leaving 6 bases of the junction unmatched. The CDR3 spells CASSYPSGGDLEQFF. The DNA for the CDR3 is TGTGCCAGCAGTTATCCTAGCGGGGGGGATCTTGAGCAGTTCTTC.

The chain has TRBV9 and TRBJ2-7, with D possibly matching TRBD1 (5 bases). Trimming took off 3 bases at V and 4 bases at J, with 14 bases between the two ends. Germline loops: CDR1 SGDLS, CDR2 YYNGEE. CDR3 length: 14 amino acids. The CDR3 spells CASSAGDSLYEQYF. CDR3 DNA sequence: TGTGCCAGCAGCGCGGGCGACAGTCTATACGAGCAGTACTTC.

This clone was found once. V gene TRBV28 combines with J gene TRBJ2-3, with D hard to call. The CDR3 spans 15 residues. Germline CDR1 reads MDHEN; CDR2 reads SYDVKM. The V end was cut by 6 bases, the J end by 0 bases, with 13 bases between. The DNA of the CDR3 is TGTGCCAGCAGCCCAACCCATGACAGCACAGATACGCAGTATTTT. Translation gives CASSPTHDSTDTQYF.

V gene TRBV27 combines with J gene TRBJ1-4; TRBD1 might be the D (5 bases). This CDR3 has 14 residues. Germline-derived CDR1 and CDR2 are MNHEY and SMNVEV (reference sequence). V was cut by 5 bases and J by 5 bases, with 12 bases left in between. The CDR3 bases are TGTGCCAGCAGTCCTACCGGGGGGAATGAAAAACTGTTTTTT. This sequence encodes CASSPTGGNEKLFF.

The chain uses TRBV7-2 and TRBJ2-1, with TRBD2 matching over 12 bases. The CDR3 runs to 16 residues. Germline CDR1 SGHTA, CDR2 FQGNSA. J gave up 7 bases and V 4 bases, and 8 bases lay outside the gene matches. In DNA, the CDR3 is TGTGCCAGCAGCTCCCACCTACTAGCGGGGGGTAATGAGCAGTTCTTC. Protein product: CASSSHLLAGGNEQFF.

The V and J genes are TRBV11-2 and TRBJ2-2; D not certain. Looked up from germline, CDR1 is SGHAT and CDR2 is FQNNGV. There are 13 residues in the CDR3. Trimming took 3 bases from V and 3 from J, leaving 5 bases between them. The CDR3 DNA sequence: TGTGCCAGCAGCTTTTTATACACCGGGGAGCTGTTTTTT. Amino acids: CASSFLYTGELFF. Supplemented by reference TRBV11-2 and TRBJ2-2, the full variable domain reads EAGVAQSPRYKIIEKRQSVAFWCNPISGHATLYWYQQILGQGPKLLIQFQNNGVVDDSQLPKDRFSAERLKGVDSTLKIQPAKLEDSAVYLCASSFLYTGELFFGEGSRLTVL.

In this sample, this clone turned up once. The V gene is TRBV9, the J gene TRBJ2-7, with D possibly called TRBD1 or TRBD2 (5 bases each). Trimming took off 4 bases at V and 3 bases at J, with 14 bases between the two ends. CDR1 SGDLS and CDR2 YYNGEE come from the germline V gene. The CDR3 consists of 14 residues. The CDR3 region is CASSPGPQIYEQYF. Written as DNA, the CDR3 is TGTGCCAGCAGCCCGGGACCCCAGATCTACGAGCAGTACTTC.

The rearrangement uses TRBV6-2 or TRBV6-3 and TRBJ2-1, with D maybe TRBD2 (5 bases). The CDR3 runs to 17 residues. V shed 5 bases and J shed 0 bases, with 17 bases lying between them. CDR1 and CDR2 from the germline V gene are MNHEY and SVGEGT. The CDR3 loop reads CASSTLRVLSSYNEQFF. CDR3 DNA sequence: TGTGCCAGCAGTACCCTGAGGGTACTGAGCTCCTACAATGAGCAGTTCTTC.

The CDR3 DNA sequence: TGTGCCAGCAGCTTCAGGGCGGATCAGCCCCAGCATTTT. Protein: CASSFRADQPQHF. V is TRBV7-9 and J is TRBJ1-5, with D perhaps TRBD1 (5 bases). V was clipped by 3 bases and J by 5 bases, with 8 bases between them. Germline V CDR1 and CDR2: SEHNR, FQNEAQ (reference sequence). The CDR3 length is 13 residues.

This clone is a singleton in its sample. The V gene is TRBV7-8, the J gene TRBJ2-1; 8 bases agree with TRBD1. Germline assignment: CDR1 SGHVS and CDR2 FQNEAQ. Trimming took 4 bases from V and 2 from J; bases not matched to a gene: 13. The CDR3 totals 18 residues. CDR3 protein: CASSSLPGQGPTYNEQFF. CDR3 DNA: TGTGCCAGCAGCTCACTACCTGGACAGGGCCCTACCTACAATGAGCAGTTCTTC. The full variable domain, its missing parts supplied by reference TRBV7-8 and TRBJ2-1, is GAGVSQSPRYKVAKRGQDVALRCDPISGHVSLFWYQQALGQGPEFLTYFQNEAQLDKSGLPSDRFFAERPEGSVSTLKIQRTQQEDSAVYLCASSSLPGQGPTYNEQFFGPGTRLTVL.

By share, this clone counts as medium-sized (0.01 to 0.1%). The rearrangement joins TRBV4-1 to TRBJ2-1; the match to TRBD2 covers 11 bases. V dropped 1 base and J dropped 6; count of bases not matched to a gene: 11. Per the germline V gene, CDR1 is MGHRA and CDR2 is YSYEKL. The CDR3 spans 18 residues. CDR3: CASSQVLLAGAAGNEQFF. Here the CDR3 DNA reads TGCGCCAGCAGCCAAGTTTTACTAGCGGGGGCTGCGGGCAATGAGCAGTTCTTC.

The rearrangement uses TRBV2 and TRBJ2-7; 7 bases map to TRBD2. V dropped 6 bases and J dropped 5; count of bases not matched to a gene: 10. The CDR3 contains 14 residues. Germline CDR1 SNHLY, CDR2 FYNNEI. The CDR3 spells CASRTLFGGNEQYF. CDR3 DNA sequence: TGTGCCAGCAGGACGCTTTTCGGGGGGAACGAGCAGTACTTC. The whole variable domain, filled in from reference TRBV2 and TRBJ2-7, reads EPEVTQTPSHQVTQMGQEVILRCVPISNHLYFYWYRQILGQKVEFLVSFYNNEISEKSEIFDDQFSVERPDGSNFTLKIRSTKLEDSAMYFCASRTLFGGNEQYFGPGTRLTVT.

This clone showed up just once. V gene TRBV28 combines with J gene TRBJ1-5; maybe TRBD1 (6 bases). CDR1 is MDHEN, CDR2 SYDVKM, per germline. The CDR3 length is 16 residues. Trimming pared 1 base from V and 4 bases from J, leaving 14 bases between. The CDR3 coding sequence is TGTGCCAGCAGTTTATTGGGTACAGGGCCTAATCAGCCCCAGCATTTT. This gives the protein CASSLLGTGPNQPQHF.

The CDR3 is CASRGRQGRIVEAFF. The CDR3 region has the DNA TGTGCCAGCAGAGGGAGACAGGGGAGGATTGTGGAAGCTTTCTTT. J is TRBJ1-1 and V is TRBV6-5, with 8 bases matching TRBD1. Germline loops: CDR1 MNHEY, CDR2 SVGAGI. V trimming: 6 bases; J trimming: 8 bases; junction bases outside the gene matches: 14. The CDR3 loop spans 15 amino acids.

J is TRBJ2-3 and V is TRBV7-2; D unresolved. CDR1 and CDR2 (germline): SGHTA, FQGNSA. This CDR3 region has 14 residues. V was clipped by 4 bases and J by 0 bases, with 8 bases between them. The CDR3, as DNA: TGTGCCAGCAGCTCCCGGAGTAGCACAGATACGCAGTATTTT. It encodes CASSSRSSTDTQYF. Variable domain in full (rest from reference TRBV7-2 and TRBJ2-3): GAGVSQSPSNKVTEKGKDVELRCDPISGHTALYWYRQSLGQGLEFLIYFQGNSAPDKSGLPSDRFSAERTGGSVSTLTIQRTQQEDSAVYLCASSSRSSTDTQYFGPGTRLTVL.

The gene calls are TRBV5-1 and TRBJ1-1; TRBD1 matches at 7 bases. Per the germline V gene, CDR1 is SGHRS and CDR2 is YFSETQ. Trimming cost V 4 bases and J 0 bases; bases outside gene matches: 9. There are 16 residues in the CDR3. The CDR3 DNA follows: TGCGCCAGCAGCGGTGGGACAGCACAATTGAACACTGAAGCTTTCTTT. It yields the protein CASSGGTAQLNTEAFF. The variable domain in full, completed from reference TRBV5-1 and TRBJ1-1, reads KAGVTQTPRYLIKTRGQQVTLSCSPISGHRSVSWYQQTPGQGLQFLFEYFSETQRNKGNFPGRFSGRQFSNSRSEMNVSTLELGDSALYLCASSGGTAQLNTEAFFGQGTRLTVV.

V gene TRBV28 combines with J gene TRBJ2-7, with 9 bases fitting TRBD1. Germline loops: CDR1 MDHEN, CDR2 SYDVKM. This CDR3 spans 14 amino acids. Unmatched junction bases numbered 6, after V lost 4 bases and J lost 5 bases. Here the CDR3 reads CASSSGTGIHEQYF. CDR3 bases: TGTGCCAGCAGTTCCGGGACAGGGATCCACGAGCAGTACTTC.

The gene calls are TRBV7-3 and TRBJ2-3; 9 positions agree with TRBD2. Germline V CDR1 and CDR2: SGHTA, FQGTGA. V lost 5 bases, J lost 3 bases, and 9 bases stayed unmatched. The CDR3 runs to 16 residues. As DNA, the CDR3 is TGTGCCAGCAGCCCTAGGGGTAGCGGGGGAACAGATACGCAGTATTTT. This codes for CASSPRGSGGTDTQYF.

The chain links TRBV3-1 (or the pseudogene TRBV3-2) to TRBJ2-7; D uncertain. The V end was cut by 3 bases, the J end by 5 bases, with 5 bases between. The CDR3 extends over 11 amino acids. Germline CDR1 is LGHDT and CDR2 is YNNKEL (reference sequence). The CDR3 protein is CASSHLHEQYF. The CDR3 DNA reads as TGTGCCAGCAGCCACCTCCACGAGCAGTACTTC.

The gene calls are TRBV18 and TRBJ2-1, with D possibly matching TRBD2 (5 bases). The germline V gene encodes CDR1 KGHSH and CDR2 LQKENI. Trimming removed 2 bases from V and 1 base from J, with 9 bases in between. The CDR3 extends over 15 amino acids. This CDR3 reads CASSPGSGSYNEQFF. Written as DNA, the CDR3 is TGTGCCAGCTCACCAGGAAGCGGATCCTACAATGAGCAGTTCTTC.

The chain carries TRBV6-5 and TRBJ1-5; the D gene is possibly TRBD1 (6 bases). The CDR3 extends over 12 amino acids. Per the germline V gene, CDR1 is MNHEY and CDR2 is SVGAGI. Trimming removed 10 bases at V and 6 bases at J, with 13 bases between. CDR3 DNA sequence: TGTGCCATAAAACAGGGCAGTCAGCCCCAGCATTTT. The encoded protein is CAIKQGSQPQHF.